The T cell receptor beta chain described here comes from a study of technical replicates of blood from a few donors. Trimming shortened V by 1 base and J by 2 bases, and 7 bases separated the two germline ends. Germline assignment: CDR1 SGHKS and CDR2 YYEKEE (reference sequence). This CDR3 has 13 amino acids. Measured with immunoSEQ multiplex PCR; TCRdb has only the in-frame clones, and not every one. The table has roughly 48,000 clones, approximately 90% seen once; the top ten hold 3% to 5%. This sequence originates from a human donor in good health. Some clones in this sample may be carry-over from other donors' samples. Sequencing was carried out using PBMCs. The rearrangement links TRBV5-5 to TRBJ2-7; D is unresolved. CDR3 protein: CASSLSDTYEQYF. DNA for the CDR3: TGTGCCAGCAGCTTGTCAGACACCTACGAGCAGTACTTC.